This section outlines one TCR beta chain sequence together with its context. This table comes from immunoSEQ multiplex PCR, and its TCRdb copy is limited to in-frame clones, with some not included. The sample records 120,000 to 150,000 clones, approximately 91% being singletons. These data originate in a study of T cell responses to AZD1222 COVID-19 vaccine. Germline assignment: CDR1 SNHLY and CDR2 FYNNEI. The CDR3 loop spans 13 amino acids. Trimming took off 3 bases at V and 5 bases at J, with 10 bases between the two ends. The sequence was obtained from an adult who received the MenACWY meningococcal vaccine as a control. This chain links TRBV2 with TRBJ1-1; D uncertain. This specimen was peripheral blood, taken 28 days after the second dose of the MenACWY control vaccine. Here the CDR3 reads CASSEGRGTEAFF. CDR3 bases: TGTGCCAGCAGTGAGGGCAGAGGGACTGAAGCTTTCTTT.